The 22 T cell receptor beta chains below were found in one sample sequenced in a study of blood T cells in healthy people across ages. PCR was performed a second time for about 6 to 11 cycles using a sample-barcoded 5' primer and a J-beta primer mix. TCRdb re-called the 5' RACE reads through MiXCR, storing one row per CDR3 protein. The sample gives more than 800,000 distinct CDR3 sequences, more than 25% of which show up once; approximately 15% is in the top ten. The sample was blood. These receptors came from a woman aged 80 or over in good health.

This clonotype has at least ten counts. The CDR3 loop reads CASGLAGAYEQYF. The CDR3 DNA is TGTGCCAGCGGGCTAGCGGGGGCCTACGAGCAGTACTTC. The rearrangement links TRBV27 to TRBJ2-7, with 10 bases matching TRBD2. The CDR3 loop spans 13 amino acids. CDR1 is MNHEY, CDR2 SMNVEV, per germline (reference sequence). V shed 8 bases, J shed 2 bases, and the junction held 3 bases outside the gene matches.

As concerns this clonotype: A much larger clone lies one base from this, so it may be a read error. The V gene is TRBV20-1, the J gene TRBJ2-5; a weak D match, TRBD1 (6 bases). The closer fit of TRBJ2-1 to the DNA end suggests the J call may be wrong. The CDR3 has 12 residues. Germline assignment: CDR1 DFQATT and CDR2 SNEGSKA (reference sequence). In DNA form, the CDR3 reads TGCAGTGCTAGAGCGGGACAAGAGACCCAGTTCTTC. The encoded protein is CSARAGQETQFF.

This clonotype was detected ten times or more. The chain couples TRBV7-2 to TRBJ1-5; maybe TRBD1 (6 bases). The germline V gene has CDR1 SGHTA and CDR2 FQGNSA. This CDR3 comprises 14 residues. V was cut by 3 bases and J by 0 bases, with 6 bases left in between. The CDR3 sequence is CASSLDSSNQPQHF. The CDR3 DNA sequence: TGTGCCAGCAGCTTGGACAGTAGCAATCAGCCCCAGCATTTT. Using reference TRBV7-2 and TRBJ1-5 for the parts outside the CDR3, the full variable domain is GAGVSQSPSNKVTEKGKDVELRCDPISGHTALYWYRQSLGQGLEFLIYFQGNSAPDKSGLPSDRFSAERTGGSVSTLTIQRTQQEDSAVYLCASSLDSSNQPQHFGDGTRLSIL.

This chain links TRBV10-2 with TRBJ2-7; D could derive from TRBD1 or TRBD2 (7 bases each). Trimming stripped 4 bases from V and 7 bases from J, with 26 bases between. CDR1 and CDR2 from the germline V gene are WSHSY and SAAADI. The CDR3 covers 17 residues. This CDR3 reads CASSGPSRGGRFDEQYF. As DNA, the CDR3 is TGCGCCAGCAGTGGTCCCTCCAGGGGGGGTCGTTTCGATGAGCAGTACTTC.

CDR3 residues: CSACGVSYEQYF. In nucleotides, the CDR3 is TGCAGTGCTTGCGGCGTCTCCTACGAGCAGTACTTC. This sequence joins TRBV20-1 and TRBJ2-7; D ambiguous. Germline loops: CDR1 DFQATT, CDR2 SNEGSKA (reference sequence). Deletions cut 5 bases from V and 0 bases from J, with 8 bases between. The CDR3 is 12 amino acids.

This chain links TRBV20-1 with TRBJ1-1, with 10 bases matching TRBD1. CDR3 length: 13 residues. The V segment lost 7 bases and the J segment 3 bases; nucleotides outside the gene matches: 5. CDR1 and CDR2 from the germline V gene are DFQATT and SNEGSKA (reference sequence). The CDR3, as DNA: TGCAGTGGCCCAGGACAGGGGGACACTGAAGCTTTCTTT. Its protein is CSGPGQGDTEAFF.

This clonotype was observed a few times. A much larger clonotype is one base distant, so this may be a read error. V and J are TRBV11-1 and TRBJ2-4; D is undetermined. The last part of the DNA fits TRBJ2-5 better; the J call may be wrong. The CDR3 covers 14 residues. Germline loops: CDR1 SGHAT, CDR2 FQDESV (reference sequence). In nucleotides, the CDR3 is TGTGCCAACAGTTTAACCTTAACTAAAGAGACCCAGTACTTC. This encodes CANSLTLTKETQYF.

The chain recombines TRBV20-1 with TRBJ2-7, with 10 bases matching TRBD2. Germline V gene lookup returns CDR1 DFQATT and CDR2 SNEGSKA (reference sequence). The CDR3 runs 15 residues. Trimming removed 1 base from V and 2 bases from J; junction bases left unmatched: 5. The CDR3 protein is CSARGSGGTAYEQYF. DNA of the CDR3: TGCAGTGCTAGAGGTAGCGGGGGGACAGCCTACGAGCAGTACTTC.

Worth noting for this clonotype: With a much larger clone just one base away, this may be a read error. This sequence joins TRBV20-1 and TRBJ2-4, with TRBD2 identical over 7 bases. The J call is doubtful: the DNA matches TRBJ2-7 better. The CDR3 is 15 residues long. In germline, CDR1 is DFQATT, CDR2 SNEGSKA (reference sequence). The CDR3 DNA reads as TGCAGTGCTAGTTCGGAGGCGGGGGAGGCCTACGAGCAGTACTTC. Encoded protein: CSASSEAGEAYEQYF.

This clonotype appeared many times. This chain joins TRBV7-2 and TRBJ2-3; TRBD2 agrees at 8 bases. CDR3 length: 14 amino acids. J was trimmed by 1 base and V by 5 bases; bases with no gene match: 2. Germline-derived CDR1 and CDR2 are SGHTA and FQGNSA. The CDR3 DNA is TGTGCCAGCAGCGCGGGGGGCCGCACAGATACGCAGTATTTT. Translating it yields CASSAGGRTDTQYF.

In this sample, this clonotype turned up many times. The genes are TRBV15 and TRBJ2-5; 10 positions match TRBD2. The V gene's germline CDR1 is LNHNV and CDR2 YYDKDF (reference sequence). J lost 5 bases, V lost 0 bases, and 6 bases had no gene match. The CDR3 covers 16 residues. The CDR3 sequence: CATSRDQSGGAETQYF. For the CDR3, the DNA is TGTGCCACCAGCAGAGATCAGAGCGGGGGGGCGGAGACCCAGTACTTC. Full variable domain (outside the CDR3, taken from reference TRBV15 and TRBJ2-5): DAMVIQNPRYQVTQFGKPVTLSCSQTLNHNVMYWYQQKSSQAPKLLFHYYDKDFNNEADTPDNFQSRRPNTSFCFLDIRSPGLGDTAMYLCATSRDQSGGAETQYFGPGTRLLVL.

The gene calls are TRBV6-2 or TRBV6-3 and TRBJ2-5; a weak D match, TRBD2 (7 bases). V was pared by 6 bases and J by 3 bases, with 17 bases between. The germline CDR1 and CDR2 sequences are MNHEY and SVGEGT. This CDR3 region has 15 residues. This CDR3 is CASRMRGGLKETQYF. The CDR3 nucleotides are TGTGCCAGCAGGATGAGGGGGGGGCTTAAAGAGACCCAGTACTTC.

To note about this clonotype: An end of the junction does not agree with germline; a read error may underlie this. The CDR3 nucleotides are TGTGCCAGCAGCTTAGGCTACCAAAGCTCCTACAATGAGCGGTACTTC. Its translation: CASSLGYQSSYNERYF. This chain uses TRBV7-8 with TRBJ2-1; possible D gene TRBD2, 5 bases. Germline CDR1 and CDR2: SGHVS and FQNEAQ. The CDR3 is 16 residues long.

This clonotype was counted many times. The rearrangement uses TRBV4-3 and TRBJ2-1, with D maybe TRBD2 (6 bases). Germline CDR1 and CDR2: LGHNA and YSLEER. V lost 0 bases, J lost 4 bases, and 16 bases lay in between. The CDR3 runs 17 residues. DNA of the CDR3: TGCGCCAGCAGCCAAGATGGAGGGGCGGCCCGGTACAATGAGCAGTTCTTC. Its protein is CASSQDGGAARYNEQFF.

Of note for this clonotype: This may be a read error, as it is one base from a much larger clone. The chain has TRBV5-1 and TRBJ2-3, with 7 positions matching TRBD1. The CDR3 runs 14 residues. Germline V gene data show CDR1 as SGHRS and CDR2 as YFSETQ. CDR3 protein: CASSLGTDLDAQYF. The CDR3 bases are TGCGCCAGCAGCCTAGGGACAGATCTAGATGCGCAGTATTTT.

This clonotype turned up a few times. The chain couples TRBV6-2 or TRBV6-3 to TRBJ1-1; 9 bases line up with TRBD1. CDR1 is MNHEY and CDR2 is SVGEGT in the germline V gene. Unmatched junction bases numbered 7, after V lost 7 bases and J lost 1 base. This CDR3 has 15 residues. As DNA, the CDR3 is TGTGCCAGCAACAGGGGGCTGGTTGGGAACACTGAAGCTTTCTTT. Translated, it gives CASNRGLVGNTEAFF.

A remark on this clonotype: A much larger clone differs by one base, so this may be a read error. The chain carries TRBV24-1 and TRBJ2-5; possible D gene TRBD1, 6 bases. The CDR3 totals 15 residues. Germline V CDR1 and CDR2: KGHDR, SFDVKD. CDR3 loop: CATSETTGWQEAQYF. As DNA, the CDR3 is TGTGCCACCAGTGAAACAACAGGGTGGCAAGAGGCCCAGTACTTC.

The chain combines TRBV7-8 with TRBJ1-1, with a tentative D call TRBD1 (5 bases). Trimming shortened V by 5 bases and J by 7 bases, and 17 bases separated the two germline ends. The germline V gene has CDR1 SGHVS and CDR2 FQNEAQ. This CDR3 is 14 amino acids long. The CDR3, as DNA: TGTGCCAGCAGCCTAGACCAGGGACCTTTTGAAGCTTTCTTT. Its translation is CASSLDQGPFEAFF.

This clonotype showed up many times. V usage is TRBV6-2 or TRBV6-3 and J usage is TRBJ2-3; D perhaps matches TRBD2 (7 bases). V shed 4 bases and J shed 2 bases, with 13 bases lying between them. This CDR3 comprises 15 residues. The germline V gene encodes CDR1 MNHEY and CDR2 SVGEGT. Here the CDR3 reads CASSSAGAYTDTQYF. The CDR3 DNA follows: TGTGCCAGCAGTTCGGCGGGGGCATACACAGATACGCAGTATTTT.

This clonotype was observed at least ten times. This chain joins TRBV6-2 or TRBV6-3 and TRBJ1-2, with D perhaps matching TRBD1 (6 bases). This CDR3 has 14 residues. V was cut by 3 bases and J by 4 bases, with 12 bases left in between. From germline, CDR1 is MNHEY and CDR2 SVGEGT. The CDR3 DNA is TGTGCCAGCAGTTATTCCGGACAGCGCTATGGCTACACCTTC. Translating gives CASSYSGQRYGYTF.

This rearrangement joins TRBV10-2 to TRBJ2-4; no reliable D call. Trimming left V 6 bases short and J 3 bases short, with 12 bases between. The germline CDR1 and CDR2 sequences are WSHSY and SAAADI. CDR3 length: 14 residues. Written as DNA, the CDR3 is TGCGCCAGCAGGGGGTTGGCCCACAAAAACATTCAGTACTTC. Translating gives CASRGLAHKNIQYF.

CDR3 DNA: TGTGCCAGCACCCGAGGGAGTAGCGGGGGGAGAGGAGATACGCAGTATTTT. It encodes CASTRGSSGGRGDTQYF. V is TRBV12-3 or TRBV12-4 and J is TRBJ2-3; 10 bases fit TRBD2. Losses at the gene ends were 7 bases for V and 5 bases for J; bases not matched to a gene: 15. The CDR3 is 17 residues long.